This T cell receptor beta chain was profiled in a study of a mutant IDH1 vaccine in newly diagnosed glioma. Study-wide context: Treatment recipients were about 62% male and around 40% female, and their mean age was roughly 44 years. Therapy received beforehand was radiotherapy, temozolomide, or both, with most patients given both.

Study findings and constraints: Immune responses arising from the vaccine appeared in more than 90% of patients.

V was cut by 7 bases and J by 1 base, with 10 bases left in between. The CDR3 sequence is 13 residues long. Germline V lookup: CDR1 MNHNY, CDR2 SVGAGI (reference sequence). The method was immunoSEQ multiplex PCR; TCRdb's version includes in-frame clones alone and lacks a portion of them. Here the sample spans some 38,000 clones, 92% being singletons. As for time point: baseline, week 1 (first vaccination visit). Treatment here: pre-vaccination baseline after standard-of-care therapy. As regards this clone: Its antigen is unidentified.

The input for sequencing was PBMCs, taken from a glioma patient treated with radiotherapy, temozolomide or both. The clonotype originates from a man between 18 and 35 years old with glioma. V usage is TRBV6-6 and J usage is TRBJ1-2, with D hard to call. CDR3 sequence reads: CASTGNLNYGYTF. As DNA, the CDR3 is TGTGCCAGCACTGGCAACCTTAACTATGGCTACACCTTC.